This T cell receptor beta chain was observed in a study of blood T cell repertoires in COVID-19. Looking at the study overall: Sample material is recorded as cDNA or gDNA derived from T cells, B-cell-depleted T cells, or PBMCs.

Generated by immunoSEQ multiplex PCR, the TCRdb table keeps only in-frame clones and is missing some. The repertoire has around 140,000 clones, over 75% of them found once; the top ten carry 1.5% to 2%. The CDR3 totals 13 residues. Per germline, CDR1 MNHEY and CDR2 SMNVEV (reference sequence). The V end lost 2 bases, the J end lost 4 bases, and 6 bases lay between the germline ends. This chain connects TRBV27 to TRBJ1-5; the D is unclear. Input material: peripheral blood. This receptor was obtained from a man between 70 and 80 years old with acute or convalescent COVID-19. The CDR3 region is CASSLNRNQPQHF. CDR3 bases: TGTGCCAGCAGTTTAAACAGAAATCAGCCCCAGCATTTT.